A single sample gave rise to the 25 T cell receptor beta chains below, sequenced in a study of neurological immune-mediated disorders. TCRdb fed the 5' RACE reads into MiXCR, producing one record per CDR3 protein. The table shows over 75,000 distinct CDR3 sequences, with almost 6% occurring only once. Time point meaning: longitudinal time-point 2. What was sequenced was PBMCs. The receptors derive from a woman aged 60-75 years with multiple sclerosis.

This clonotype appeared many times. This chain joins TRBV7-2 and TRBJ2-1, with 12 bases lining up with TRBD2. Germline V CDR1 and CDR2: SGHTA, FQGNSA. CDR3 size: 14 residues. Trimming at V came to 5 bases and at J to 12 bases, leaving 8 bases not matched to a gene. The CDR3 DNA reads TGTGCCAGCAGCCCCCGGACTAGCGGGGAACCGCAGTTCTTC. It translates to CASSPRTSGEPQFF. Variable domain in full (rest from reference TRBV7-2 and TRBJ2-1): GAGVSQSPSNKVTEKGKDVELRCDPISGHTALYWYRQSLGQGLEFLIYFQGNSAPDKSGLPSDRFSAERTGGSVSTLTIQRTQQEDSAVYLCASSPRTSGEPQFFGPGTRLTVL.

This clonotype was seen many times. The rearrangement links TRBV30 to TRBJ1-1, with D maybe TRBD1 (6 bases). This CDR3 is 12 amino acids long. The V gene lost 7 bases and the J gene lost 6 bases, with 15 bases spanning the gap. The germline gives CDR1 GTSNPN, CDR2 SVGIG (reference sequence). The CDR3 region is CASRGVVPEAFF. The CDR3 nucleotides are TGTGCCTCGAGGGGGGTAGTCCCTGAAGCTTTCTTT.

Many counts were recorded for this clonotype. The gene calls are TRBV19 and TRBJ2-3, with D unresolved. This CDR3 has 11 residues. Per the germline V gene, CDR1 is LNHDA and CDR2 is SQIVND (reference sequence). Trimming took off 3 bases at V and 8 bases at J, with 6 bases between the two ends. The CDR3 protein is CASSMGTTQYF. The CDR3 nucleotides are TGTGCCAGTAGTATGGGCACTACGCAGTATTTT.

At least ten counts were recorded for this clonotype. The chain carries TRBV6-1 and TRBJ2-3; TRBD2 aligns across 7 bases. With 7 bases clipped from V and 2 bases from J, the junction kept 3 bases outside the gene matches. Germline CDR1 reads MNHNS; CDR2 reads SASEGT. The CDR3 runs to 13 residues. The CDR3, as DNA: TGTGCCAGCACGAGCGGGACCACAGATACGCAGTATTTT. Amino acid sequence: CASTSGTTDTQYF.

This clonotype was seen ten or more times. The J gene is TRBJ2-7, the V gene TRBV20-1; no reliable D call. Germline V lookup: CDR1 DFQATT, CDR2 SNEGSKA (reference sequence). Trimming removed 0 bases from V and 9 bases from J, with 15 bases in between. The CDR3 spans 13 residues. This CDR3 is CSARDTLQIGQYF. The CDR3 DNA follows: TGCAGTGCTAGAGATACCTTACAGATCGGGCAGTACTTC.

The sample holds many counts of this clonotype. The J gene is TRBJ1-5, the V gene TRBV28, with D possibly matching TRBD1 (5 bases). The germline gives CDR1 MDHEN, CDR2 SYDVKM. The CDR3 runs 16 residues. Trimming shortened V by 3 bases and J by 1 base, and 13 bases separated the two germline ends. The CDR3 coding sequence is TGTGCCAGCAGTTTCCCTGGCGGGGCAAGCAATCAGCCCCAGCATTTT. This gives the protein CASSFPGGASNQPQHF.

This clonotype was detected many times. This rearrangement joins TRBV20-1 to TRBJ2-5, with 10 bases matching TRBD2. Germline V gives CDR1 DFQATT, CDR2 SNEGSKA (reference sequence). This CDR3 comprises 15 residues. V was clipped by 5 bases and J by 5 bases; unmatched bases: 11. Here the CDR3 reads CSAAQLAGRQETQYF. CDR3 nucleotide sequence: TGCAGTGCTGCCCAACTAGCGGGGAGACAGGAGACCCAGTACTTC.

This clonotype was observed at least ten times. The genes are TRBV5-1 and TRBJ1-5; the match to TRBD1 covers 8 bases. This CDR3 region has 15 residues. Germline CDR1 is SGHRS and CDR2 is YFSETQ. V was pared by 0 bases and J by 1 base, with 0 bases of the junction left unmatched. CDR3 in amino acids: CASSLDRGSNQPQHF. CDR3 nucleotides: TGCGCCAGCAGCTTGGACAGGGGGAGCAATCAGCCCCAGCATTTT.

This clonotype showed up many times. The CDR3 bases are TGTGCCAGCAGTTTAAATAACCCCCCCTACGAGCAGTACTTC. It yields the protein CASSLNNPPYEQYF. This chain links TRBV12-3 or TRBV12-4 with TRBJ2-7; D not certain. The CDR3 totals 14 residues. Trimming took off 2 bases at V and 2 bases at J, with 10 bases between the two ends.

The chain joins TRBV7-9 to TRBJ2-7, with D uncertain. Germline loops: CDR1 SEHNR, CDR2 FQNEAQ (reference sequence). CDR3 size: 12 residues. V lost 3 bases and J 2 bases, leaving 5 bases between the germline ends. CDR3 loop: CASSFLPYEQYF. The CDR3 DNA sequence: TGTGCCAGCAGCTTTCTTCCCTACGAGCAGTACTTC.

This clonotype was detected many times. This CDR3 reads CASSFWTGMETQYF. The CDR3 region has the DNA TGTGCCAGCAGCTTCTGGACAGGGATGGAGACCCAGTACTTC. The J gene is TRBJ2-5, the V gene TRBV7-2; TRBD1 matches at 8 bases. After removal of 3 bases from V and 5 bases from J, the junction contained 5 bases not matched to a gene. Per the germline V gene, CDR1 is SGHTA and CDR2 is FQGNSA. The CDR3 runs to 14 residues.

This clonotype was recorded a few times. The chain has TRBV5-1 and TRBJ1-1; 8 bases line up with TRBD1. Trimming removed 3 bases from V and 5 bases from J; junction bases left unmatched: 9. This CDR3 contains 15 residues. The germline V gene has CDR1 SGHRS and CDR2 YFSETQ. CDR3: CASSSRQGRITEAFF. The CDR3 coding sequence is TGCGCCAGCAGCTCCCGACAGGGGCGGATTACTGAAGCTTTCTTT.

The table lists this clonotype with many counts. The chain couples TRBV5-1 to TRBJ2-6; D unresolved. The V end was cut by 0 bases, the J end by 0 bases, with 7 bases between. The CDR3 loop spans 16 amino acids. In germline, CDR1 is SGHRS, CDR2 YFSETQ. The CDR3 coding sequence is TGCGCCAGCAGCTTGGCCCGACCCTCTGGGGCCAACGTCCTGACTTTC. Amino acid sequence: CASSLARPSGANVLTF.

At least ten counts were recorded for this clonotype. The rearrangement joins TRBV20-1 to TRBJ1-1, with 9 positions matching TRBD1. Germline trimming cut 4 bases from V and 6 bases from J; bases unmatched to any gene: 9. Germline values: CDR1 DFQATT, CDR2 SNEGSKA (reference sequence). The CDR3 contains 14 residues. The CDR3 here is CSANVGQGLPEAFF. The CDR3, as DNA: TGCAGTGCTAACGTAGGACAGGGGTTACCTGAAGCTTTCTTT.

This rearrangement joins TRBV7-9 to TRBJ1-4; D not certain. The ends were cut back, 4 bases at V and 8 bases at J, with 8 bases in the middle. Germline V lookup: CDR1 SEHNR, CDR2 FQNEAQ (reference sequence). The CDR3 length is 12 residues. In DNA, the CDR3 is TGTGCCAGCAGCTCCGCTTGGGAAAAACTGTTTTTT. Residues: CASSSAWEKLFF.

This clonotype has just a few counts. Since a much larger clone is just one base distant, this may be a read error. The chain couples TRBV3-1 to TRBJ2-2; unclear D gene. V was shortened by 3 bases and J by 5 bases, with 1 base between the two germline ends. The CDR3 spans 11 residues. Germline assignment: CDR1 LGHDT and CDR2 YNNKEL (reference sequence). For the CDR3, the DNA is TGTGCCAGCAGCCATACCGGGGAGCTGTTTTTT. Translated: CASSHTGELFF.

This clonotype was counted at least ten times. DNA of the CDR3: TGCAGTGCTAGGGGACTAGCGAACGGGGAGCTGTTTTTT. This translates into CSARGLANGELFF. This rearrangement joins TRBV20-1 to TRBJ2-2, with 10 bases that match TRBD2. V was clipped by 3 bases and J by 7 bases; unmatched bases: 2. Germline assignment: CDR1 DFQATT and CDR2 SNEGSKA (reference sequence). This CDR3 spans 13 amino acids.

This clonotype was counted many times. This chain joins TRBV12-5 and TRBJ2-3, with TRBD1 matching over 8 bases. This CDR3 has 15 amino acids. V shed 6 bases and J 1 base; nucleotides not matched to a gene: 6. CDR1 is LGHNT, CDR2 FRNRAP, per germline. The CDR3 sequence is CASGNGQGGTDTQYF. The CDR3 DNA sequence: TGTGCTAGTGGCAACGGACAGGGAGGCACAGATACGCAGTATTTT.

This clonotype was observed many times. The chain employs TRBV6-5 and TRBJ1-1; D might be TRBD1 (5 bases). The germline gives CDR1 MNHEY, CDR2 SVGAGI. CDR3 length: 15 residues. Trimming took 2 bases from V and 5 from J, leaving 15 bases between them. CDR3 coding DNA: TGTGCCAGCAGTTACAATTGGGGGAGAGGGACTGAAGCTTTCTTT. Its protein is CASSYNWGRGTEAFF.

This clonotype was counted at least ten times. V gene TRBV20-1 combines with J gene TRBJ2-7; a weak D match, TRBD2 (5 bases). V shed 5 bases and J shed 0 bases, with 20 bases lying between them. CDR1 is DFQATT and CDR2 is SNEGSKA in the germline V gene (reference sequence). The CDR3 spans 16 residues. The CDR3 region is CSAPRTRALISYEQYF. The CDR3 DNA reads TGCAGTGCTCCCAGGACGAGGGCCCTAATCTCCTACGAGCAGTACTTC.

This clonotype appeared many times. The V call is TRBV3-1, the J call TRBJ2-7, with D unclear. CDR3 size: 16 residues. Trimming cost V 2 bases and J 1 base, with 15 bases left between them. Germline V gene data show CDR1 as LGHDT and CDR2 as YNNKEL (reference sequence). This CDR3 reads CASSQKGGRISYEQYF. CDR3 in DNA: TGTGCCAGCAGCCAAAAGGGCGGACGAATATCCTACGAGCAGTACTTC.

This clonotype was seen only a few times. This rearrangement joins TRBV7-6 to TRBJ2-3; D not resolved. CDR1 and CDR2 (germline): SGHVS, FNYEAQ. The CDR3 covers 9 residues. The V gene lost 9 bases and the J gene lost 13 bases, with 11 bases spanning the gap. CDR3: CARYAEEYF. DNA for the CDR3: TGTGCCAGATACGCAGAGGAGTATTTT.

This clonotype was seen at least ten times. The chain combines TRBV6-2 or TRBV6-3 with TRBJ1-1; D is perhaps TRBD1 (5 bases). This CDR3 is built from 14 residues. The V and J ends lost 8 bases and 11 bases respectively, with 24 bases between them. Germline-derived CDR1 and CDR2 are MNHEY and SVGEGT. The CDR3 protein is CASAPGDGTVGAFF. The CDR3 region has the DNA TGTGCCAGCGCCCCCGGGGACGGGACCGTGGGGGCTTTCTTT.

This clonotype was picked up many times. This chain links TRBV5-5 with TRBJ2-5, with D unresolved. The V gene's germline CDR1 is SGHKS and CDR2 YYEKEE (reference sequence). The V and J ends lost 2 bases and 5 bases respectively, with 7 bases between them. The CDR3 covers 12 residues. CDR3 residues: CASSFRGETQYF. The CDR3, as DNA: TGTGCCAGCAGCTTTCGAGGCGAGACCCAGTACTTC.

This clonotype was counted between two and nine times. J is TRBJ1-2 and V is TRBV6-6; no clear D gene. CDR3 size: 11 residues. V was shortened by 6 bases and J by 8 bases, with 10 bases between the two germline ends. The germline gives CDR1 MNHNY, CDR2 SVGAGI (reference sequence). The CDR3, as DNA: TGTGCCAGCAGCTCTGGGTCGGGCTACACCTTC. Protein: CASSSGSGYTF.